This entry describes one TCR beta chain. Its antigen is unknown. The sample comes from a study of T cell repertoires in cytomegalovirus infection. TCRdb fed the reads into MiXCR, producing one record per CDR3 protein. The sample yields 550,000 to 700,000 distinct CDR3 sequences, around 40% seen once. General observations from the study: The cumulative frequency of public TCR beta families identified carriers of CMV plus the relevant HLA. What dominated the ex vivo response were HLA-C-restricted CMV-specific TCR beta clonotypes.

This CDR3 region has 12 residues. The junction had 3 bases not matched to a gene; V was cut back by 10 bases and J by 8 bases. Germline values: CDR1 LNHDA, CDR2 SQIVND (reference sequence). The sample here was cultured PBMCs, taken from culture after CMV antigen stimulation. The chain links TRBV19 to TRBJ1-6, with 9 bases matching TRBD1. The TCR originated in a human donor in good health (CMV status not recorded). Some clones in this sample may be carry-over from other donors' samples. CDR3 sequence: CATGDRDSPLHF. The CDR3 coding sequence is TGTGCCACCGGGGACAGGGATTCACCCCTCCACTTT.